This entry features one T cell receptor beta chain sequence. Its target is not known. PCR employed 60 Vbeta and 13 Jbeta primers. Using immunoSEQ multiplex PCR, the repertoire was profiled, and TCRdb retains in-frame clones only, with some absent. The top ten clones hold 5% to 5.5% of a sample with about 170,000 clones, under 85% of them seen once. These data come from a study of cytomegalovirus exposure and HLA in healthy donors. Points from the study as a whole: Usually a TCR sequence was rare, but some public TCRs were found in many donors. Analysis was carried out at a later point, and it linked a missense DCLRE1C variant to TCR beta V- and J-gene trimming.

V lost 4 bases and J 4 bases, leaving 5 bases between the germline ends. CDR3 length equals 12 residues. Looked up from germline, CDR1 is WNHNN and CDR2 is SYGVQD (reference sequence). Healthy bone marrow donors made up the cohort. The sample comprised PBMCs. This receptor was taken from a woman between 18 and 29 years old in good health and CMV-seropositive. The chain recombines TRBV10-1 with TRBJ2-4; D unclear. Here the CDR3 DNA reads TGCGCCAGCAGTGTCGGGAAAAACATTCAGTACTTC. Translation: CASSVGKNIQYF.